These 28 T cell receptor beta chains share one sample of origin, sequenced in a study of cytomegalovirus exposure and HLA in healthy donors. Primers: 60 Vbeta forward and 13 Jbeta reverse. Only in-frame clones appear in the TCRdb table, and some are missing; sequencing was by immunoSEQ multiplex PCR. The table has about 100,000 clones, about four fifths seen once. The specimen sequenced was PBMCs. Source of these receptors: a man in his forties or fifties in good health and CMV-seropositive.

CDR3 loop: CAISERQGNNEQYF. CDR3 nucleotide sequence: TGTGCCATCAGTGAACGTCAGGGGAACAACGAGCAGTACTTC. V and J are TRBV10-3 and TRBJ2-7, with D tentatively TRBD1 (6 bases). Trimming removed 3 bases at V and 5 bases at J, with 14 bases between. Per the germline V gene, CDR1 is ENHRY and CDR2 is SYGVKD. This CDR3 contains 14 residues.

The chain recombines TRBV6-1 with TRBJ2-1; TRBD1 aligns across 8 bases. Trimming removed 10 bases from V and 7 bases from J; junction bases left unmatched: 6. Germline V CDR1 and CDR2: MNHNS, SASEGT. The CDR3 is made up of 12 amino acids. CDR3 DNA: TGTGCCACCGGGACAGGTTTGAATGAGCAGTTCTTC. Amino acids: CATGTGLNEQFF.

This chain joins TRBV5-1 and TRBJ2-7, with TRBD2 identical over 8 bases. CDR1 is SGHRS, CDR2 YFSETQ, per germline. The CDR3 has 18 residues. V gave up 0 bases and J gave up 1 base; unmatched junction bases: 12. The CDR3 here is CASSLGANRLAFSYEQYF. CDR3 DNA sequence: TGCGCCAGCAGCTTGGGGGCCAATCGACTAGCGTTTTCCTACGAGCAGTACTTC.

This chain's CDR3 is CASSLGLVEATQYF. The CDR3 coding sequence is TGCGCCAGCAGCTTGGGACTAGTCGAGGCGACCCAGTACTTC. This chain uses TRBV5-1 with TRBJ2-5; a weak D match, TRBD2 (6 bases). CDR1 and CDR2 (germline): SGHRS, YFSETQ. The CDR3 sequence is 14 residues long. V lost 0 bases and J 7 bases, leaving 13 bases between the germline ends.

The chain has TRBV4-2 and TRBJ1-6; D not certain. CDR1 and CDR2 (germline): LGHNA, YNFKEQ. V lost 0 bases, J lost 9 bases, and 18 bases lay in between. There are 17 residues in the CDR3. CDR3 protein: CASSQELTGSLGSPLHF. The CDR3 coding sequence is TGTGCCAGCAGCCAAGAACTAACTGGCTCGCTAGGTTCACCCCTCCACTTT.

This clone was observed a few times. The J gene is TRBJ1-2, the V gene TRBV13, with TRBD1 matching 8 bases. V lost 5 bases and J lost 7; bases outside the gene matches: 6. CDR1 and CDR2 (germline): PRHDT, FYEKMQ (reference sequence). The CDR3 runs to 13 residues. This CDR3 is CASSPGQAGGYTF. The CDR3 nucleotides are TGTGCCAGCAGCCCGGGACAGGCCGGTGGCTACACCTTC. The full variable domain, rest sourced from reference TRBV13 and TRBJ1-2, is AAGVIQSPRHLIKEKRETATLKCYPIPRHDTVYWYQQGPGQDPQFLISFYEKMQSDKGSIPDRFSAQQFSDYHSELNMSSLELGDSALYFCASSPGQAGGYTFGSGTRLTVV.

This clone was seen more than once but under ten times. The rearrangement links TRBV19 to TRBJ1-1; TRBD1 matches 7 bases. Germline CDR1 reads LNHDA; CDR2 reads SQIVND (reference sequence). CDR3 length: 13 amino acids. Trimming took 5 bases from V and 3 from J; bases not matched to a gene: 3. The CDR3 DNA follows: TGTGCCAGTAGTTACCAGGGGGACACTGAAGCTTTCTTT. Translated: CASSYQGDTEAFF.

The chain links TRBV5-5 to TRBJ1-1, with D tentatively TRBD1 (5 bases). The CDR3 has 14 amino acids. Germline V gives CDR1 SGHKS, CDR2 YYEKEE (reference sequence). V lost 1 base, J lost 3 bases, and 10 bases lay in between. This chain's CDR3 is CASSLWGDYTEAFF. The CDR3 DNA sequence: TGTGCCAGCAGCTTGTGGGGCGATTACACTGAAGCTTTCTTT.

The chain carries TRBV27 and TRBJ2-1; TRBD1 aligns across 8 bases. The germline gives CDR1 MNHEY, CDR2 SMNVEV (reference sequence). Germline trimming cut 7 bases from V and 1 base from J; bases unmatched to any gene: 6. The CDR3 contains 15 residues. CDR3 coding DNA: TGTGCCAGCACCCCGGACAGGGCATCCTACAATGAGCAGTTCTTC. As protein: CASTPDRASYNEQFF.

The chain couples TRBV19 to TRBJ1-5, with TRBD1 as a possible D gene (5 bases). Germline V gene data show CDR1 as LNHDA and CDR2 as SQIVND (reference sequence). Trimming pared 5 bases from V and 0 bases from J, leaving 11 bases between. The CDR3 is 15 amino acids. CDR3 amino acids: CASSADSYSNQPQHF. CDR3 sequence (DNA): TGTGCCAGTAGTGCCGACAGTTATAGCAATCAGCCCCAGCATTTT.

This chain uses TRBV5-1 with TRBJ2-5; maybe TRBD1 (6 bases). CDR1 and CDR2 from the germline V gene are SGHRS and YFSETQ. Trimming pared 4 bases from V and 1 base from J, leaving 11 bases between. This CDR3 region has 14 residues. This CDR3 is CASSPGTIQETQYF. Written as DNA, the CDR3 is TGCGCCAGCAGCCCGGGGACAATCCAAGAGACCCAGTACTTC.

The chain employs TRBV30 and TRBJ2-7; D is undetermined. V was pared by 0 bases and J by 3 bases, with 18 bases between. CDR1 is GTSNPN and CDR2 is SVGIG in the germline V gene (reference sequence). The CDR3 consists of 16 residues. The DNA for the CDR3 is TGTGCCTGGAGTGTACGGCGGAGACCGTCTTACTACGAGCAGTACTTC. Its translation: CAWSVRRRPSYYEQYF.

The chain uses TRBV5-5 and TRBJ2-1; D is unresolved. Trimming pared 2 bases from V and 7 bases from J, leaving 10 bases between. Germline V gives CDR1 SGHKS, CDR2 YYEKEE (reference sequence). This CDR3 contains 13 residues. The CDR3 here is CASSFAPENEQFF. CDR3 sequence (DNA): TGTGCCAGCAGCTTCGCCCCTGAGAATGAGCAGTTCTTC.

The J gene is TRBJ2-1, the V gene TRBV28; 11 nucleotides line up with TRBD2. The V gene end was trimmed by 8 bases and the J gene end by 7 bases; junction bases not matched to a gene: 7. Germline CDR1 and CDR2: MDHEN and SYDVKM. The CDR3 is made up of 14 amino acids. The CDR3 coding sequence is TGTGCCAGCGGCTTACTAGCGGGAGAGAATGAGCAGTTCTTC. It translates to CASGLLAGENEQFF. Filled out from reference TRBV28 and TRBJ2-1, the complete variable domain reads DVKVTQSSRYLVKRTGEKVFLECVQDMDHENMFWYRQDPGLGLRLIYFSYDVKMKEKGDIPEGYSVSREKKERFSLILESASTNQTSMYLCASGLLAGENEQFFGPGTRLTVL.

This sequence joins TRBV14 and TRBJ2-7, with D tentatively TRBD2 (6 bases). The V end lost 3 bases, the J end lost 12 bases, and 18 bases lay between the germline ends. The CDR3 is 13 residues long. Germline loops: CDR1 SGHDN, CDR2 FVKESK. The CDR3 DNA reads TGTGCCAGCAGCCAGCTCTACACTTCGGAGGGGTACTTC. This codes for CASSQLYTSEGYF.

The rearrangement joins TRBV2 to TRBJ2-5; TRBD2 matches at 9 bases. The V segment lost 5 bases and the J segment 2 bases; nucleotides outside the gene matches: 6. Germline CDR1 and CDR2: SNHLY and FYNNEI. The CDR3 loop spans 15 amino acids. This CDR3 reads CASSKQTSGQETQYF. The CDR3 coding sequence is TGTGCCAGCAGTAAGCAGACTAGCGGACAAGAGACCCAGTACTTC.

The V call is TRBV25-1, the J call TRBJ1-5; D is unresolved. V gave up 6 bases and J gave up 2 bases, with 11 bases separating them. Germline V gene sequence: CDR1 MGHDK, CDR2 SYGVNS. This CDR3 has 14 amino acids. CDR3 region: CASSPGAGNQPQHF. CDR3 DNA sequence: TGTGCCAGCAGCCCCGGAGCAGGCAATCAGCCCCAGCATTTT. The full variable domain, rest sourced from reference TRBV25-1 and TRBJ1-5, is EADIYQTPRYLVIGTGKKITLECSQTMGHDKMYWYQQDPGMELHLIHYSYGVNSTEKGDLSSESTVSRIRTEHFPLTLESARPSHTSQYLCASSPGAGNQPQHFGDGTRLSIL.

This clone was detected only a few times. J is TRBJ2-5 and V is TRBV19; possible D gene TRBD1, 6 bases. CDR3 length: 14 residues. From germline, CDR1 is LNHDA and CDR2 SQIVND (reference sequence). V was cut by 5 bases and J by 4 bases, with 14 bases left in between. CDR3 coding DNA: TGTGCCAGTAGTGAGGGGGTCAGGAGAGAGACCCAGTACTTC. Translating it yields CASSEGVRRETQYF.

This sequence joins TRBV25-1 and TRBJ1-1; D is undetermined. V was trimmed by 8 bases and J by 1 base, leaving 23 bases between them. Germline-derived CDR1 and CDR2 are MGHDK and SYGVNS. The CDR3 loop spans 17 amino acids. The CDR3 reads CASVPPLGYSGNTEAFF. The DNA for the CDR3 is TGTGCCAGCGTCCCGCCGCTTGGATACTCGGGGAACACTGAAGCTTTCTTT.

The rearrangement links TRBV28 to TRBJ1-1; no definite D call. Trimming took off 2 bases at V and 1 base at J, with 5 bases between the two ends. The CDR3 totals 13 residues. The germline V gene has CDR1 MDHEN and CDR2 SYDVKM. The CDR3 DNA follows: TGTGCCAGCAGTTTACCCTGGAACACTGAAGCTTTCTTT. Its translation is CASSLPWNTEAFF. The entire variable domain, with the rest obtained from reference TRBV28 and TRBJ1-1, is as follows: DVKVTQSSRYLVKRTGEKVFLECVQDMDHENMFWYRQDPGLGLRLIYFSYDVKMKEKGDIPEGYSVSREKKERFSLILESASTNQTSMYLCASSLPWNTEAFFGQGTRLTVV.

Here the CDR3 DNA reads TGCGCCAGCAGCCAGGGGGGGAGTGGCTACACCTTC. Its translation is CASSQGGSGYTF. This chain joins TRBV4-1 and TRBJ1-2; perhaps TRBD1 as D (5 bases). V dropped 3 bases and J dropped 7 bases, with 9 bases sitting between them. Germline V gene sequence: CDR1 MGHRA, CDR2 YSYEKL. CDR3 size: 12 residues.

This chain connects TRBV5-1 to TRBJ2-2, with 9 bases fitting TRBD2. The junction had 7 bases not matched to a gene; V was cut back by 3 bases and J by 4 bases. The germline V gene has CDR1 SGHRS and CDR2 YFSETQ. This CDR3 comprises 16 residues. CDR3 sequence (DNA): TGCGCCAGCAGCTCCGGGACTAGCAGATTCACCGGGGAGCTGTTTTTT. Protein product: CASSSGTSRFTGELFF.

This chain uses TRBV5-5 with TRBJ2-3, with 10 bases identical to TRBD2. Per germline, CDR1 SGHKS and CDR2 YYEKEE (reference sequence). This CDR3 is 15 amino acids long. Trimming took 4 bases from V and 9 from J; bases not matched to a gene: 11. CDR3 sequence (DNA): TGTGCCAGCAGCCCCGGGACTAGCGCCTCAGTCACGCAGTATTTT. It yields the protein CASSPGTSASVTQYF.

V usage is TRBV30 and J usage is TRBJ2-7, with no clear D. The CDR3 is 16 residues long. The V and J ends lost 2 bases and 2 bases respectively, with 19 bases between them. Germline V lookup: CDR1 GTSNPN, CDR2 SVGIG (reference sequence). This CDR3 is CAWSSPFGRWTYEQYF. The CDR3 nucleotides are TGTGCCTGGAGTTCACCTTTCGGCAGGTGGACCTACGAGCAGTACTTC.

The chain recombines TRBV18 with TRBJ1-1, with D tentatively TRBD1 (6 bases). The CDR3 has 14 amino acids. Germline CDR1 and CDR2: KGHSH and LQKENI. V lost 2 bases and J lost 1, with 8 bases in between. In DNA form, the CDR3 reads TGTGCCAGCTCACCAGACAGGTCGAACACTGAAGCTTTCTTT. Its translation is CASSPDRSNTEAFF.

V usage is TRBV2 and J usage is TRBJ1-1; D possibly corresponds to TRBD1 (6 bases). Germline lookup yields CDR1 SNHLY and CDR2 FYNNEI. The V gene lost 5 bases and the J gene lost 1 base, with 11 bases spanning the gap. The CDR3 is 14 amino acids. In DNA, the CDR3 is TGTGCCAGCAGTTGGGACATCCAGAACACTGAAGCTTTCTTT. It translates to CASSWDIQNTEAFF. Complete variable domain (other parts from reference TRBV2 and TRBJ1-1): EPEVTQTPSHQVTQMGQEVILRCVPISNHLYFYWYRQILGQKVEFLVSFYNNEISEKSEIFDDQFSVERPDGSNFTLKIRSTKLEDSAMYFCASSWDIQNTEAFFGQGTRLTVV.

This clone occurred once. V is TRBV11-2 and J is TRBJ2-7; no clear D. CDR3 length: 10 amino acids. Trimming cost V 4 bases and J 6 bases, with 4 bases left between them. In germline, CDR1 is SGHAT, CDR2 FQNNGV. CDR3 residues: CASSWPEQYF. The CDR3 nucleotides read TGTGCCAGCAGCTGGCCCGAGCAGTACTTC.

The V gene is TRBV2, the J gene TRBJ2-2; 7 bases map to TRBD2. Losses at the gene ends were 3 bases for V and 4 bases for J; bases not matched to a gene: 14. The CDR3 has 18 amino acids. Germline-derived CDR1 and CDR2 are SNHLY and FYNNEI. The CDR3 reads CASSDGGGPLFGTGELFF. The CDR3 nucleotides read TGTGCCAGCAGTGATGGCGGGGGACCTCTATTTGGCACCGGGGAGCTGTTTTTT. Filled out from reference TRBV2 and TRBJ2-2, the complete variable domain reads EPEVTQTPSHQVTQMGQEVILRCVPISNHLYFYWYRQILGQKVEFLVSFYNNEISEKSEIFDDQFSVERPDGSNFTLKIRSTKLEDSAMYFCASSDGGGPLFGTGELFFGEGSRLTVL.